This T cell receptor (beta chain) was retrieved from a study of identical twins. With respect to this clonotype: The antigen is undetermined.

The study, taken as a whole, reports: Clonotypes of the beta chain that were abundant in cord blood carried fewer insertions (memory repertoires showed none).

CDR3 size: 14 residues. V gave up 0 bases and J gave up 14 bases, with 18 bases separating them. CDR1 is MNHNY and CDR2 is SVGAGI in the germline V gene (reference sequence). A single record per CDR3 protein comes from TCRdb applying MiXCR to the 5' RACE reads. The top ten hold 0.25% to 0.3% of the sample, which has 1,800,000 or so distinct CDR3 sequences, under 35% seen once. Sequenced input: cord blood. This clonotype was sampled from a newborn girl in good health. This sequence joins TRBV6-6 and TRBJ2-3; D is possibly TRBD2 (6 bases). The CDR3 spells CASSYSSGETRGYF. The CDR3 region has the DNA TGTGCCAGCAGTTACTCGAGTGGAGAGACTAGAGGGTATTTT.